The present TCR beta chain was sequenced within a study of STAT5B mutations in CD4+ large granular lymphocyte leukemia. Whole-study findings and limits: Patient CD4-sorted repertoires stayed more clonal than healthy ones after leukemic-clone removal. Top patient clones used TRBV06 genes more often: 8/27 versus 2/35 in controls. No patients shared main leukemic clonotypes, though less than 30% appeared at low frequency elsewhere.

Healthy controls were blood donor buffy coats. Regarding this clone: Its target is not known.

The CDR3 has 13 residues. Losses at the gene ends were 5 bases for V and 9 bases for J; bases not matched to a gene: 4. Looked up from germline, CDR1 is MNHNY and CDR2 is SVGAGI (reference sequence). Sequenced by immunoSEQ multiplex PCR; TCRdb stores in-frame clones only, minus some. This repertoire shows tens of thousands of clones, 85% found once; its top ten account for roughly 1.2%. The chain uses TRBV6-6 and TRBJ1-3, with 10 bases aligning to TRBD1. The source of this sequence is a human donor in good health. Sequenced sample: CD4+ T cells from blood buffy coats. For the CDR3, the DNA is TGTGCCAGCAGTGACAGGGGGCAAGGCACCATATATTTT. As protein: CASSDRGQGTIYF.